This T cell receptor beta chain was found in a study of cytomegalovirus exposure and HLA in healthy donors. The wider study: The 120 validation repertoires used the same platform as the approximately 700 first-cohort repertoires (as reported by a later analysis).

J was trimmed by 1 base and V by 7 bases; bases with no gene match: 3. The CDR3 sequence is 13 residues long. The germline V gene encodes CDR1 SQVTM and CDR2 ANQGSEA. Broader study findings: It was fewer than 200 TCR beta chains that were listed as cytomegalovirus-associated. TCR clusters originating in the first cohort tended to co-occur in the 120 validation repertoires, according to a later analysis. Diagnosis of cytomegalovirus status made by the classifier reportedly showed high specificity and sensitivity.

Worth noting for this clone: The antigen remains undetermined.

TCRdb keeps only in-frame clones here, not all; method: immunoSEQ multiplex PCR. The sample yields 110,000 to 150,000 clones, around 88% seen once. The rearrangement uses TRBV29-1 and TRBJ1-1; 10 nucleotides align to TRBD1. The TCR comes from a woman aged 18-29 years in good health and CMV-seropositive. What was sequenced was PBMCs. As DNA, the CDR3 is TGCAGCGGTAGGGACAGGGGGAACACTGAAGCTTTCTTT. This encodes CSGRDRGNTEAFF.